This entry features one T cell receptor (beta chain) sequence. Clones were read by immunoSEQ multiplex PCR, and TCRdb kept only the in-frame ones, dropping some. The repertoire consists of 88,000 or so clones, with almost 85% occurring once and the leading ten covering roughly 12%. Germline CDR1 and CDR2: SNHLY and FYNNEI. Trimming shortened V by 8 bases and J by 4 bases, and 17 bases separated the two germline ends. The CDR3 contains 14 residues. This sample is part of a study of blood T cell repertoires in COVID-19. J is TRBJ1-2 and V is TRBV2; D is undetermined. The sample was peripheral blood. The TCR sequence derives from an elderly man with acute or convalescent COVID-19. CDR3 nucleotide sequence: TGTGCCAGCGGACCTGTTGCAGCGGGCTATGGCTACACCTTC. This gives the protein CASGPVAAGYGYTF.